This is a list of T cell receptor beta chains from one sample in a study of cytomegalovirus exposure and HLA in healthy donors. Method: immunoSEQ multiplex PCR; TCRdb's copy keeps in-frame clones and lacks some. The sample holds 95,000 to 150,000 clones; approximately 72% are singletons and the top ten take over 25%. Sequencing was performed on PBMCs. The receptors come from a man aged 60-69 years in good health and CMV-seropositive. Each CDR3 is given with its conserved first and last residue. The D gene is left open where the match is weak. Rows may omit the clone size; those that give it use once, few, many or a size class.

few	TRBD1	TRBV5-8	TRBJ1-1	TGTGCCAGCAGCTTTTTCGGACAGGGAGCTTTCTTT	CASSFFGQGAFF
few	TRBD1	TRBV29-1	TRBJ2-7	TGCAGCGCCACCGGGACAGGGGGCGGTGAGCAGTACTTC	CSATGTGGGEQYF
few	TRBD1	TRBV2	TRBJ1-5	TGTGCCAGCAGTGCTGGGGACAGGGGGGATCAGCCCCAGCATTTT	CASSAGDRGDQPQHF
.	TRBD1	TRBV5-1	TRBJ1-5	TGCGCCAGCAGCCCGGGGCAGGGGGCAGGTCAGCCCCAGCATTTT	CASSPGQGAGQPQHF
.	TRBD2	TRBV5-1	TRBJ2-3	TGCGCCAGCAGCTTGGGACTAGCGGAAAGCACAGATACGCAGTATTTT	CASSLGLAESTDTQYF
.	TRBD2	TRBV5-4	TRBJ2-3	TGTGCCAGCAGCTTGGCTAGCGGCAGCACAGATACGCAGTATTTT	CASSLASGSTDTQYF
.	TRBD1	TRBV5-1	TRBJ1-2	TGCGCCAGCAGCTGGATTTCGGGACAGTCTAACTATGGCTACACCTTC	CASSWISGQSNYGYTF
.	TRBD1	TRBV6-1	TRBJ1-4	TGTGCCAGCACTTTATTACAGGGGTTTTTCGAAAAACTGTTTTTT	CASTLLQGFFEKLFF
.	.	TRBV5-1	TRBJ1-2	TGCGCCAGCAGCTTGGGGACAGCCAATAACTATGGCTACACCTTC	CASSLGTANNYGYTF
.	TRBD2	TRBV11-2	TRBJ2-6	TGTGCCAGCAGCTTAACTAGCGGGAGGGCTGGGGCCAACGGCCTGACTTTC	CASSLTSGRAGANGLTF
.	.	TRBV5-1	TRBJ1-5	TGCGCCAGCAGCTTGGAAGGCAGGGGACATCAGCCCCAGCATTTT	CASSLEGRGHQPQHF
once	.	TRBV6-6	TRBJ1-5	TGTGCCAGCAGTTACTCTGGGGGCCCTCAGCCCCAGCATTTT	CASSYSGGPQPQHF
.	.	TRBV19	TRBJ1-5	TGTGCCAGTAGTTCCCCGACAGGCGGAGGCAATCAGCCCCAGCATTTT	CASSSPTGGGNQPQHF
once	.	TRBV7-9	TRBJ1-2	TGTGCCAGCGGATGGACGGGATATGGCTACACCTTC	CASGWTGYGYTF
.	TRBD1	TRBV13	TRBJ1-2	TGTGCCAGCAGCTTTGGACAGGGCGTACTTCAGGGCTACACCTTC	CASSFGQGVLQGYTF
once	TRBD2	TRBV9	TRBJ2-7	TGTGCCAGCAGCGTCCGAGCGGGAGTTGGCGAGCAGTACTTC	CASSVRAGVGEQYF
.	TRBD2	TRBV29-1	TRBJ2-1	TGCAGCGTCAAACCGGGACTAACCCCTATTTACAATGAGCAGTTCTTC	CSVKPGLTPIYNEQFF
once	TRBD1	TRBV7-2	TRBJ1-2	TGTGCCAGCAGCTTATTAGGCAGGGGGCGCACAGGCTACACCTTC	CASSLLGRGRTGYTF
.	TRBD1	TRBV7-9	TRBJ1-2	TGTGCCAGCAGCCCATCCGGGACAGGGGGTATCTATGGCTACACCTTC	CASSPSGTGGIYGYTF
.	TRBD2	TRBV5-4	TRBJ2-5	TGTGCCAGCAGCTTGGGGCTAGCGGGACCCCAAGAGACCCAGTACTTC	CASSLGLAGPQETQYF
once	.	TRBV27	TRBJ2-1	TGTGCCAGCAGTGGGCGGGCCCCAGAGTTAATGAAGCAGTTCTTC	CASSGRAPELMKQFF
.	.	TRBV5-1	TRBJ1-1	TGCGCCAGCAGCTTGGGGCTGTCCACTGAAGCTTTCTTT	CASSLGLSTEAFF
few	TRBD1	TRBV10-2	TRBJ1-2	TGCGCCAGCAGTGGGACAGGGGGCGTTTATGGCTACACCTTC	CASSGTGGVYGYTF
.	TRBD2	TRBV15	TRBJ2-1	TGTGCCACCAGCAAGGCGGGGGAGGGCTCCTACAATGAGCAGTTCTTC	CATSKAGEGSYNEQFF
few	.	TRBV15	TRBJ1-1	TGTGCCACCAGCAGAGATCGGACTCTCTCAGGAGGAGCTTTCTTT	CATSRDRTLSGGAFF
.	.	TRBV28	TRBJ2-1	TGTGCCAGCAGTCTCCGGGGGAGGACAAGTTACAATGAGCAGTTCTTC	CASSLRGRTSYNEQFF
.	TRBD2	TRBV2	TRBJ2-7	TGTGCCAGCAATCCGGCTAGCGGGATCTACGAGCAGTACTTC	CASNPASGIYEQYF
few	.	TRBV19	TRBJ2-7	TGTGCCAGTAGTGCTCAGGAGGGGTGGCGGGAGCAGTACTTC	CASSAQEGWREQYF
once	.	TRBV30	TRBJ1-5	TGTGCCTGGAGTAACGGGGGGGGCTTACGGCAGCCCCAGCATTTT	CAWSNGGGLRQPQHF
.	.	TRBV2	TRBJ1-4	TGTGCCAGCAGTCTTAGCGGGGTAGCTAATGAAAAACTGTTTTTT	CASSLSGVANEKLFF
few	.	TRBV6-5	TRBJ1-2	TGTGCCAGCAGTCAGGAGGGCGATGGCTACACCTTC	CASSQEGDGYTF
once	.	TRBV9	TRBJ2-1	TGTGCCAGCAGCGTAGCCTCGGACTCGGGGCAGTTCTTC	CASSVASDSGQFF
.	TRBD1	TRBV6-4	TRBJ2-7	TGTGCCAGCAACGGACAGGGGTATGGCTACGAGCAGTACTTC	CASNGQGYGYEQYF